The text below deals with one TCR beta chain. Trimming cost V 3 bases and J 2 bases, with 5 bases left between them. The CDR3 loop spans 14 amino acids. The germline V gene encodes CDR1 LNHDA and CDR2 SQIVND (reference sequence). Starting from about 470 ng of total RNA, TCR libraries were made with linear amplification. TCRdb fed the reads into MiXCR, producing one record per CDR3 protein. The sample lists 150,000 to 200,000 distinct CDR3 sequences; 65% to 80% were seen once. These data come from a study of healthy donors' naive CD4 and CD8 T cells. This clonotype originated in a pool of human donors in good health; the sample pools cells from several healthy donors. The sequencing input was naive CD4+ and CD8+ T cells sorted from blood, pooled from several donors. This sequence joins TRBV19 and TRBJ2-6; D is uncertain. CDR3 in amino acids: CASSISAGANVLTF. CDR3 coding DNA: TGTGCCAGTAGTATCAGCGCTGGGGCCAACGTCCTGACTTTC.